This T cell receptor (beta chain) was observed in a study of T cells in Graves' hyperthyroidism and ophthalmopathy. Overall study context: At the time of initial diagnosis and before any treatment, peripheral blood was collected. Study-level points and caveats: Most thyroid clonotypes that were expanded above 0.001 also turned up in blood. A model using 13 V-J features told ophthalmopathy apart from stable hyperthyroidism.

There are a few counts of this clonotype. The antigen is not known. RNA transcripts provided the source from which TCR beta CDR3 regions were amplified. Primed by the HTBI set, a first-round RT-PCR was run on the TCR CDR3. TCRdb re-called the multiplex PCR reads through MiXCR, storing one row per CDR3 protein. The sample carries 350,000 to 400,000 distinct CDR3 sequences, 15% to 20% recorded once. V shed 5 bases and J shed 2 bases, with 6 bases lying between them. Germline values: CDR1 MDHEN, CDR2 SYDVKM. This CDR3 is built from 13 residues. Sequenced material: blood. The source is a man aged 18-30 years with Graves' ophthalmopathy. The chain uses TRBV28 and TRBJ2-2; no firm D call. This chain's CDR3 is CASSTYNTGELFF. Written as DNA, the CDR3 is TGTGCCAGCAGTACCTATAACACCGGGGAGCTGTTTTTT.